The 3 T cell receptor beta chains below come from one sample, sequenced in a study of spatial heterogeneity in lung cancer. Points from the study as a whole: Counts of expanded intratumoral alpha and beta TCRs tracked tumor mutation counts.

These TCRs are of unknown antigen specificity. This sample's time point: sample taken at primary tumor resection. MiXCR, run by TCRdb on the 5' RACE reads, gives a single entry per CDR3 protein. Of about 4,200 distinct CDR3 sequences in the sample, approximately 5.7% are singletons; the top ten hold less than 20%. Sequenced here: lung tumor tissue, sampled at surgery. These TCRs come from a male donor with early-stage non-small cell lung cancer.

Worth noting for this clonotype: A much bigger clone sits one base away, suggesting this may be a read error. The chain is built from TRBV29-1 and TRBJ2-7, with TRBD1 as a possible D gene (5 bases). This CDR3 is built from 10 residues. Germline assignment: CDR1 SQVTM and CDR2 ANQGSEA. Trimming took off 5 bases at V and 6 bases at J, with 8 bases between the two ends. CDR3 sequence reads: CSVHQGEQYF. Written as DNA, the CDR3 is TGCAGCGTTCACCAGGGCGAGCAGTACTTC.

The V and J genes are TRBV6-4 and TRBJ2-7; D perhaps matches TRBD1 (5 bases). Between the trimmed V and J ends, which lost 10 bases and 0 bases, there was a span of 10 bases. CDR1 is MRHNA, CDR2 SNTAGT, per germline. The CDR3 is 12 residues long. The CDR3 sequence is CATTGYSYEQYF. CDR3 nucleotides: TGTGCCACTACAGGCTACTCCTACGAGCAGTACTTC.

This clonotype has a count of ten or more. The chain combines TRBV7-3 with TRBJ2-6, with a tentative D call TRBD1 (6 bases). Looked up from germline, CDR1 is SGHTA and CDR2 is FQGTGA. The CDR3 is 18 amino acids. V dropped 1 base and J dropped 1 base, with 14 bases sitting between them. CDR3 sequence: CASSLNPGVGSGANVLTF. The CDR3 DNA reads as TGTGCCAGCAGCTTAAACCCAGGGGTGGGATCTGGGGCCAACGTCCTGACTTTC.